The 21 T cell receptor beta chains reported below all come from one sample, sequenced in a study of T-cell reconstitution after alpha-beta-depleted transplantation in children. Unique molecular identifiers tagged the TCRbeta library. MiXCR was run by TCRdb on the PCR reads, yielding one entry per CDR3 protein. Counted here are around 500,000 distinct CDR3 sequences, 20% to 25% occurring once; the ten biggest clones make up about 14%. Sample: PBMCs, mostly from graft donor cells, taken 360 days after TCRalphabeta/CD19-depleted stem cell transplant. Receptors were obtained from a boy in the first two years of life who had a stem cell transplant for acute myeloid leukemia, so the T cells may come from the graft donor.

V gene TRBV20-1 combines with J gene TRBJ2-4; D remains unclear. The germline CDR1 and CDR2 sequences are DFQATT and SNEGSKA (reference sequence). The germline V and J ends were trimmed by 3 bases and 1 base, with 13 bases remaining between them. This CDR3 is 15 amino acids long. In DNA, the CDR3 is TGCAGTGCTAGCGAAGGGAACGTGGCCAAAAACATTCAGTACTTC. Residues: CSASEGNVAKNIQYF.

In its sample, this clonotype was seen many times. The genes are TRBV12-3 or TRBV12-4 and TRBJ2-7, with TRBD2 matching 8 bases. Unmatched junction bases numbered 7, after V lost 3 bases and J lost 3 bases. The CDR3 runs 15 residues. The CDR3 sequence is CASSLGPGLVYEQYF. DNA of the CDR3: TGTGCCAGCAGTTTGGGTCCGGGACTAGTCTACGAGCAGTACTTC.

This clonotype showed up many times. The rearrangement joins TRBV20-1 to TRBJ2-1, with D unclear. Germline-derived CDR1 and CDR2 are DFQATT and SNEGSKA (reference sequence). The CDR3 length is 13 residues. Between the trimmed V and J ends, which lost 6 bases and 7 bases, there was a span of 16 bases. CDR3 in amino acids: CSAPRLTGNEQFF. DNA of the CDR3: TGCAGTGCCCCTCGACTGACCGGGAATGAGCAGTTCTTC.

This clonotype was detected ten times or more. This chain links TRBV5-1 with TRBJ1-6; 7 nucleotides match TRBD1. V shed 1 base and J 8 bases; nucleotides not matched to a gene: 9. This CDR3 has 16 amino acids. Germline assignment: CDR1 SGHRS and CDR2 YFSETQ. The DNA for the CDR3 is TGCGCCAGCAGCTTGAGCCGGCAGGGGGGCGATTCACCCCTCCACTTT. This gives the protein CASSLSRQGGDSPLHF.

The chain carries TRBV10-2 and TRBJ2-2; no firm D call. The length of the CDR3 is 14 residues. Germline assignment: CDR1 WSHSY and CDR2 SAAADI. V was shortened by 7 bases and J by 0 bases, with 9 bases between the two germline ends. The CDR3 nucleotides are TGCGCCAGCATAGGGCAGACGAACACCGGGGAGCTGTTTTTT. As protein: CASIGQTNTGELFF.

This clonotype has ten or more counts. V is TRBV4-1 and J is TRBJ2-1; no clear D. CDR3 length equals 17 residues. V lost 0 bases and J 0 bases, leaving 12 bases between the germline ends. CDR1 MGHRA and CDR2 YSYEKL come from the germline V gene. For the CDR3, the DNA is TGCGCCAGCAGCCAAGAGGCGGCCCCGGGCTCCTACAATGAGCAGTTCTTC. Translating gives CASSQEAAPGSYNEQFF.

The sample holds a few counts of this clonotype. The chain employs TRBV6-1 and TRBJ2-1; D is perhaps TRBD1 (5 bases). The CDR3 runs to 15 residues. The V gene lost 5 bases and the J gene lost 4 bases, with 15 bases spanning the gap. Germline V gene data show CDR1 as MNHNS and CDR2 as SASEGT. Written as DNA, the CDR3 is TGTGCCAGCAGTCCAAACAGGCCTTCTTACAATGAGCAGTTCTTC. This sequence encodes CASSPNRPSYNEQFF.

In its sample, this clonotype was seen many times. CDR3 DNA: TGTGCCAGCAGCCCGGACTTACGCCAAGAGACCCAGTACTTC. Its protein product is CASSPDLRQETQYF. The chain employs TRBV7-6 and TRBJ2-5, with a possible D match to TRBD2 (5 bases). Germline V gives CDR1 SGHVS, CDR2 FNYEAQ. The CDR3 extends over 14 amino acids. V lost 5 bases to trimming and J lost 1 base, with 11 bases between them.

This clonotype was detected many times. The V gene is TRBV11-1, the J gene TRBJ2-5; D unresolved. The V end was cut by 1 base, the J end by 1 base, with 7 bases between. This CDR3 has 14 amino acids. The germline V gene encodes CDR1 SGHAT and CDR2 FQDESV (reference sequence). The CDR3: CASSLGRRQETQYF. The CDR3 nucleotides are TGTGCCAGCAGCTTAGGACGGCGCCAAGAGACCCAGTACTTC.

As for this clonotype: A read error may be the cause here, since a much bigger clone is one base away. The DNA of the CDR3 is TGCAGTGATAGGGCCAGGACGGGGGGGAACACTGAAGCTTTCTTT. Its translation: CSDRARTGGNTEAFF. This chain joins TRBV20-1 and TRBJ1-1; D may be TRBD1 (5 bases). This CDR3 comprises 15 residues. V dropped 7 bases and J dropped 1 base, with 19 bases sitting between them. Germline lookup yields CDR1 DFQATT and CDR2 SNEGSKA (reference sequence).

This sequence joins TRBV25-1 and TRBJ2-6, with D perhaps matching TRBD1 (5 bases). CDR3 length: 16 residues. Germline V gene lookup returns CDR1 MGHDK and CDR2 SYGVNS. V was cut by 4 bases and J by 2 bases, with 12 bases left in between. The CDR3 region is CASSAQGRAGANVLTF. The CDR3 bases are TGTGCCAGCAGTGCGCAGGGCAGAGCTGGGGCCAACGTCCTGACTTTC.

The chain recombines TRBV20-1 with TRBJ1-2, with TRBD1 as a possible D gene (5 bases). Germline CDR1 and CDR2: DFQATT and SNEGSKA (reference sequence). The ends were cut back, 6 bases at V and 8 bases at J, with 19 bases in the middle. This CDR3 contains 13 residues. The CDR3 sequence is CSATPGTRRGYTF. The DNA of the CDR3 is TGCAGTGCCACGCCCGGGACCCGGAGGGGCTACACCTTC.

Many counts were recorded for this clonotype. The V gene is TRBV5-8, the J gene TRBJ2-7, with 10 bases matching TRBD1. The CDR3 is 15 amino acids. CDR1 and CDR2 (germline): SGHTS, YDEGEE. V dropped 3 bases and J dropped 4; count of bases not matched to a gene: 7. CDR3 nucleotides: TGTGCCAGCAGCTCCGGGACAGGGGCGGGGTACGAGCAGTACGTC. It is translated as CASSSGTGAGYEQYV.

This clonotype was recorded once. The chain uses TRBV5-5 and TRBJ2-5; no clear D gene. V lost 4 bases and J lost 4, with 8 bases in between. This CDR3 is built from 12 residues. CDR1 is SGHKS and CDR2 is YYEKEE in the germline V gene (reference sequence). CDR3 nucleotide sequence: TGTGCCAGCAGCAACAGAGGAGAGACCCAGTACTTC. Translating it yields CASSNRGETQYF.

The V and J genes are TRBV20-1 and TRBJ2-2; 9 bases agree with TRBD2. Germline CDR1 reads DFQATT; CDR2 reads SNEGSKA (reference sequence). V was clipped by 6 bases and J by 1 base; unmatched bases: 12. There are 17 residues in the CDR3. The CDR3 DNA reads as TGCAGTGCCCATGATCCTAGCGGGGTCCGGAACACCGGGGAGCTGTTTTTT. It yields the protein CSAHDPSGVRNTGELFF.

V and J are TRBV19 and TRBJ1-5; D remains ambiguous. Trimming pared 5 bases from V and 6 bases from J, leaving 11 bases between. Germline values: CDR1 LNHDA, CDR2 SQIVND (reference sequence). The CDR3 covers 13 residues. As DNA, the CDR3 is TGTGCCAGTAGTGAACTTGAGAGTCAGCCCCAGCATTTT. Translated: CASSELESQPQHF.

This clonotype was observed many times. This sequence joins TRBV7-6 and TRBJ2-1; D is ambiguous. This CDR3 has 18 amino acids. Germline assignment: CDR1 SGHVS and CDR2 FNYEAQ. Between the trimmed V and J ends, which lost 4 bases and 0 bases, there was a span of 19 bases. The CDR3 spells CASSSSSTTASSYNEQFF. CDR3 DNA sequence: TGTGCCAGCAGCTCCAGCTCCACCACGGCAAGCTCCTACAATGAGCAGTTCTTC.

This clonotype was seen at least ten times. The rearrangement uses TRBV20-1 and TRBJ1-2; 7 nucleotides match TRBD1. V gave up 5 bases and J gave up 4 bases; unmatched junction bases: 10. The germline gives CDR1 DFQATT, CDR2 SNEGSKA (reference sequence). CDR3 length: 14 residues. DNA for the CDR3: TGCAGTGCTCCTTACAGGGGTTGGGCCTATGGCTACACCTTC. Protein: CSAPYRGWAYGYTF.

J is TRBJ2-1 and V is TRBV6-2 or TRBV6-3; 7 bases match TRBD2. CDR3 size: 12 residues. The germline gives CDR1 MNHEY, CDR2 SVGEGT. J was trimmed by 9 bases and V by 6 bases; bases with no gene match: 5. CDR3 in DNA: TGTGCCAGCAGCCTAGCGGTTCGTGAGCAGTTCTTC. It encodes CASSLAVREQFF.

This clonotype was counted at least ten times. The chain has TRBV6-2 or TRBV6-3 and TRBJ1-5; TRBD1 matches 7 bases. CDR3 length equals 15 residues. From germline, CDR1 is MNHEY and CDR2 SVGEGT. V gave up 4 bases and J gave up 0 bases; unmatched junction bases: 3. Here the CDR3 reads CASSFTGDSNQPQHF. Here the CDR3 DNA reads TGTGCCAGCAGTTTTACAGGGGATAGCAATCAGCCCCAGCATTTT.

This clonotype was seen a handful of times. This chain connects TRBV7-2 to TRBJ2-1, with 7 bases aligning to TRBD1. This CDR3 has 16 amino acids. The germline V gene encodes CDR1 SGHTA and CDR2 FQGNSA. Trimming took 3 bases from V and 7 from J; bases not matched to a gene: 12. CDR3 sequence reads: CASSFTGTAGSNEQFF. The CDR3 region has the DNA TGTGCCAGCAGCTTCACCGGGACAGCCGGCTCAAATGAGCAGTTCTTC.